This passage covers 11 T cell receptor beta chains from one sample sequenced in a study of T cells in Graves' hyperthyroidism and ophthalmopathy. TCR beta CDR3 regions were amplified from RNA transcripts. Initially, a first-round RT-PCR of the TCR CDR3 employed the HTBI primer set. MiXCR, run by TCRdb on the multiplex PCR reads, gives a single entry per CDR3 protein. The table records under 400,000 distinct CDR3 sequences, around 20% of them present only once. The specimen sequenced was blood. The receptors come from a woman between 45 and 65 years old with Graves' hyperthyroidism.

This clonotype has ten or more counts. The V gene is TRBV6-2 or TRBV6-3, the J gene TRBJ2-2; 10 bases agree with TRBD2. The germline V gene encodes CDR1 MNHEY and CDR2 SVGEGT. V lost 2 bases and J lost 6; bases outside the gene matches: 12. The CDR3 extends over 18 amino acids. The chain's CDR3 is CASSYLPLAGEWAGELFF. The CDR3 nucleotides are TGTGCCAGCAGTTACCTTCCCCTAGCGGGAGAGTGGGCCGGGGAGCTGTTTTTT.

This clonotype was recorded a few times. V usage is TRBV5-1 and J usage is TRBJ2-5, with D unresolved. This CDR3 has 13 amino acids. Trimming cost V 1 base and J 2 bases, with 6 bases left between them. Germline V CDR1 and CDR2: SGHRS, YFSETQ. The CDR3 is CASSLKGQETQYF. DNA of the CDR3: TGCGCCAGCAGCTTGAAGGGTCAAGAGACCCAGTACTTC.

This clonotype was detected only a few times. J is TRBJ2-1 and V is TRBV29-1, with D hard to call. Between the trimmed V and J ends, which lost 4 bases and 9 bases, there was a span of 10 bases. Germline CDR1 SQVTM, CDR2 ANQGSEA. The CDR3 length is 11 residues. The CDR3 bases are TGCAGCGTTGTGGTCGGGCCTGAGCAGTTCTTC. This translates into CSVVVGPEQFF.

This clonotype was observed at least ten times. The chain couples TRBV29-1 to TRBJ2-1; D not certain. This CDR3 is 13 amino acids long. CDR1 is SQVTM, CDR2 ANQGSEA, per germline. Trimming removed 6 bases at V and 8 bases at J, with 17 bases between. CDR3 sequence reads: CSVGPISLYEQFF. The CDR3 DNA is TGCAGCGTGGGTCCTATTTCGCTTTATGAGCAGTTCTTC.

This clonotype has a handful of counts. The chain has TRBV27 and TRBJ1-2; 7 bases are a match to TRBD1. Trimming at V came to 5 bases and at J to 4 bases, leaving 4 bases not matched to a gene. Germline CDR1 and CDR2: MNHEY and SMNVEV (reference sequence). The CDR3 runs 13 residues. CDR3 nucleotide sequence: TGTGCCAGCAGTCCCAAGGGGGCCTATGGCTACACCTTC. This translates into CASSPKGAYGYTF.

This clonotype showed up many times. The gene calls are TRBV11-3 and TRBJ1-1, with D possibly matching TRBD1 (5 bases). The V and J ends lost 4 bases and 6 bases respectively, with 9 bases between them. There are 12 residues in the CDR3. Germline V gene sequence: CDR1 SGHNT, CDR2 YENEEA. CDR3 region: CASSWGEAEAFF. The CDR3 DNA is TGTGCCAGCAGCTGGGGGGAAGCTGAAGCTTTCTTT. Filled out from reference TRBV11-3 and TRBJ1-1, the complete variable domain reads EAGVVQSPRYKIIEKKQPVAFWCNPISGHNTLYWYLQNLGQGPELLIRYENEEAVDDSQLPKDRFSAERLKGVDSTLKIQPAELGDSAVYLCASSWGEAEAFFGQGTRLTVV.

The chain uses TRBV4-1 and TRBJ1-2; D ambiguous. V gave up 1 base and J gave up 0 bases, with 12 bases separating them. This CDR3 comprises 16 residues. Germline CDR1 reads MGHRA; CDR2 reads YSYEKL. The chain's CDR3 is CASSQGEGPANYGYTF. In nucleotides, the CDR3 is TGCGCCAGCAGCCAAGGGGAAGGGCCCGCTAACTATGGCTACACCTTC.

This sequence joins TRBV5-6 and TRBJ2-3; D is undetermined. This CDR3 region has 14 residues. Germline CDR1 reads SGHDT; CDR2 reads YYEEEE. Deletions cut 4 bases from V and 6 bases from J, with 15 bases between. CDR3 nucleotides: TGTGCCAGCAGCCCAAGAGAACCTGGGGATACGCAGTATTTT. Encoded protein: CASSPREPGDTQYF.

V is TRBV15 and J is TRBJ2-7; 8 bases align to TRBD2. V was clipped by 0 bases and J by 2 bases; unmatched bases: 6. The CDR3 is 16 amino acids. CDR1 LNHNV and CDR2 YYDKDF come from the germline V gene (reference sequence). CDR3 nucleotide sequence: TGTGCCACCAGCAGAGATAGCGGGATCGGCGCCTACGAGCAGTACTTC. Translation gives CATSRDSGIGAYEQYF.

This clonotype was seen at least ten times. The chain carries TRBV28 and TRBJ2-7; D uncertain. In germline, CDR1 is MDHEN, CDR2 SYDVKM. V lost 2 bases and J lost 3, with 2 bases in between. There are 11 residues in the CDR3. The CDR3 loop is CASSLNYEQYF. CDR3 DNA sequence: TGTGCCAGCAGTTTAAACTACGAGCAGTACTTC.

This clonotype has just a few counts. The V call is TRBV3-1, the J call TRBJ1-6; the D is unclear. The CDR3 extends over 15 amino acids. The germline CDR1 and CDR2 sequences are LGHDT and YNNKEL (reference sequence). The V and J ends lost 7 bases and 3 bases respectively, with 13 bases between them. CDR3 DNA sequence: TGTGCCAGCAACCGGAATGGAGACTATAATTCACCCCTCCACTTT. This codes for CASNRNGDYNSPLHF. Using reference TRBV3-1 and TRBJ1-6 for the parts outside the CDR3, the full variable domain is DTAVSQTPKYLVTQMGNDKSIKCEQNLGHDTMYWYKQDSKKFLKIMFSYNNKELIINETVPNRFSPKSPDKAHLNLHINSLELGDSAVYFCASNRNGDYNSPLHFGNGTRLTVT.